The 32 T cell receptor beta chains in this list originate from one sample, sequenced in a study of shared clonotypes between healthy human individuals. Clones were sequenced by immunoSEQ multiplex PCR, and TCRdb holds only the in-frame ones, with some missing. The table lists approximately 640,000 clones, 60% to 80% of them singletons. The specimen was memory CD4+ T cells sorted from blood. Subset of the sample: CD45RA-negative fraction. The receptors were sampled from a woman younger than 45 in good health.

This CDR3 reads CASSLETQDNNEQFF. The CDR3 DNA is TGTGCCAGCAGCTTGGAGACCCAGGATAACAATGAGCAGTTCTTC. V gene TRBV5-6 combines with J gene TRBJ2-1; D call uncertain. The CDR3 runs to 15 residues. With 0 bases removed from V and 5 bases from J, the gap between germline ends came to 12 bases. Germline V lookup: CDR1 SGHDT, CDR2 YYEEEE.

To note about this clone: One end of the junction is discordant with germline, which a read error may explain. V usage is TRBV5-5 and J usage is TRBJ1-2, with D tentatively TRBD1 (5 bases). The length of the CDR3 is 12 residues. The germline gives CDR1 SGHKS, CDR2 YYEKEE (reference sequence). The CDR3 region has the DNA TGTGCCAGAAGCTTGGGGCATTATGGCTACACCTTC. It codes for CARSLGHYGYTF.

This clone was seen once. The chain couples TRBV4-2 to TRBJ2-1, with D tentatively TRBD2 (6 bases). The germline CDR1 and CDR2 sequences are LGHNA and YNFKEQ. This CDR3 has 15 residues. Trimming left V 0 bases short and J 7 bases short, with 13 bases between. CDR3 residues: CASSQEGSGRNEQFF. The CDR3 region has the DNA TGTGCCAGCAGCCAAGAAGGGTCAGGGAGGAATGAGCAGTTCTTC.

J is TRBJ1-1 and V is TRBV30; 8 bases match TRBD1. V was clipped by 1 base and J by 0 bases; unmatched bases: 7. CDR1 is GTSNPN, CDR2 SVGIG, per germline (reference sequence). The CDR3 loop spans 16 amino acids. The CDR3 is CAWSGWTGPMNTEAFF. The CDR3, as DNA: TGTGCCTGGAGTGGGTGGACAGGGCCAATGAACACTGAAGCTTTCTTT. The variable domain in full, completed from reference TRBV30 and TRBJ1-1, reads SQTIHQWPATLVQPVGSPLSLECTVEGTSNPNLYWYRQAAGRGLQLLFYSVGIGQISSEVPQNLSASRPQDRQFILSSKKLLLSDSGFYLCAWSGWTGPMNTEAFFGQGTRLTVV.

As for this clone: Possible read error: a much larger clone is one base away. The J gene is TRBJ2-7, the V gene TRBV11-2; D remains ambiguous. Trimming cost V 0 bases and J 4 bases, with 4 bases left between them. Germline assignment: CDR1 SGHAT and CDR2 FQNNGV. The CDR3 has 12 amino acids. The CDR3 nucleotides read TGTGCCAGCAGCTTAGAGGGGTACGAGCAGTACTTC. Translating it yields CASSLEGYEQYF.

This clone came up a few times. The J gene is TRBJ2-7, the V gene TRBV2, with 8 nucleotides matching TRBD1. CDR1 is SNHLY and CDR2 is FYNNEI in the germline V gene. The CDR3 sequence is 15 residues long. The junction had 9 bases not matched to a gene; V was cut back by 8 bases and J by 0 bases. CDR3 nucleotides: TGTGCCAGCTCCTCCCAAGGACAGGGCTCCTACGAGCAGTACTTC. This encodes CASSSQGQGSYEQYF.

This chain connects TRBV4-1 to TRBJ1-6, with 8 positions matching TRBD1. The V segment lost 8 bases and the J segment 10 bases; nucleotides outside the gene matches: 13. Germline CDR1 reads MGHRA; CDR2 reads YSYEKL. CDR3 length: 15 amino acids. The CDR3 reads CASGTPGQGLSPLHF. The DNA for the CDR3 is TGCGCCAGCGGAACCCCTGGACAGGGTCTCTCACCCCTCCACTTT.

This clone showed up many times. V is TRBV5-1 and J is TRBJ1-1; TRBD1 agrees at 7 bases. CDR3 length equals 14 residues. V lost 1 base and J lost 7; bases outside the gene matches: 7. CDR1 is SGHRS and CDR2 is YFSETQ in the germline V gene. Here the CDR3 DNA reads TGCGCCAGCAGCTTGCGACAGGGCGGCCGTGAAGCTTTCTTT. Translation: CASSLRQGGREAFF.

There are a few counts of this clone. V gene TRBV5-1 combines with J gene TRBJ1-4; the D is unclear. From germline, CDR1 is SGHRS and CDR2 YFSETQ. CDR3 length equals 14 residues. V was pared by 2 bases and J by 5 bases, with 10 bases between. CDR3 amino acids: CASSFTRVNEKLFF. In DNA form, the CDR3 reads TGCGCCAGCAGCTTCACAAGGGTAAATGAAAAACTGTTTTTT.

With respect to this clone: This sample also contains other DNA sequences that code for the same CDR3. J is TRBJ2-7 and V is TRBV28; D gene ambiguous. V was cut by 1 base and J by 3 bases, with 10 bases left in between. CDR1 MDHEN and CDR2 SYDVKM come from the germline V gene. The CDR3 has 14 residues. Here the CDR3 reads CASSLYLVNYEQYF. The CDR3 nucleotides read TGTGCCAGCAGTTTATACCTGGTTAACTACGAGCAGTACTTC.

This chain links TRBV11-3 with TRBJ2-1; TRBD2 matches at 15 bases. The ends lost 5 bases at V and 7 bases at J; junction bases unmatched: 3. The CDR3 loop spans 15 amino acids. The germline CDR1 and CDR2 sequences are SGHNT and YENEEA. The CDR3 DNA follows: TGTGCCAGCAGCACGGGACTAGCGGGGGGAAATGAGCAGTTCTTC. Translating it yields CASSTGLAGGNEQFF. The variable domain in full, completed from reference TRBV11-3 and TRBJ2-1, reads EAGVVQSPRYKIIEKKQPVAFWCNPISGHNTLYWYLQNLGQGPELLIRYENEEAVDDSQLPKDRFSAERLKGVDSTLKIQPAELGDSAVYLCASSTGLAGGNEQFFGPGTRLTVL.

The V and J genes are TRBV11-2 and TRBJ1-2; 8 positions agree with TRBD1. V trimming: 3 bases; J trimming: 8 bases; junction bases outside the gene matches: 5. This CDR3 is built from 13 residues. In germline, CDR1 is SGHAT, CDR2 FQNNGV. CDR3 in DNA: TGTGCCAGCAGCTTGTCTGGGACAGGAGGCTACACCTTC. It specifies CASSLSGTGGYTF.

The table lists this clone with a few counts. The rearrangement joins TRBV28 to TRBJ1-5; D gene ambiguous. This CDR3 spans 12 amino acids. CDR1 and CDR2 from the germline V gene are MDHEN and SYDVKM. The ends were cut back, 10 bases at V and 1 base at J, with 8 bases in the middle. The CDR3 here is CAIGLSNQPQHF. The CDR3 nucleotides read TGTGCCATAGGATTAAGCAATCAGCCCCAGCATTTT.

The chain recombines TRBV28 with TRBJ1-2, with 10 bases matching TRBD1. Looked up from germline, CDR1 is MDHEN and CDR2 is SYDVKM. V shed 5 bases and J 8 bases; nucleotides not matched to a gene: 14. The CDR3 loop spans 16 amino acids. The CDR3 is CASSMPTGTGAPGYTF. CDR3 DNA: TGTGCCAGCAGTATGCCTACCGGGACAGGGGCGCCGGGCTACACCTTC.

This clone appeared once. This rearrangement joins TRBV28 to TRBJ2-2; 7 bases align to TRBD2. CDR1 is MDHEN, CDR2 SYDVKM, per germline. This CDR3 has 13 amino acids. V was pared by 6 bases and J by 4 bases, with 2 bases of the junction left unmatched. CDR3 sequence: CASSPGGTGELFF. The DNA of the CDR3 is TGTGCCAGCAGCCCGGGGGGCACCGGGGAGCTGTTTTTT.

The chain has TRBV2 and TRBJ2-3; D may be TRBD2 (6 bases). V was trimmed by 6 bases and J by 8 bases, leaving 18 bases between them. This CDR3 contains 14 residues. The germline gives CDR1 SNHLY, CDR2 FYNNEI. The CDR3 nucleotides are TGTGCCAGCAGGCGCCGGGACCCCGGGGGTACGCAGTATTTT. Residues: CASRRRDPGGTQYF.

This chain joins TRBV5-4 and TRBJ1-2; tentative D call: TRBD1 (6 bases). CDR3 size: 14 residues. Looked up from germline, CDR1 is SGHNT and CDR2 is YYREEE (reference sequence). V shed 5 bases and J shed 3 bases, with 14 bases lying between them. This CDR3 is CASSFNRVDYGYTF. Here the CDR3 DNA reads TGTGCCAGCAGTTTCAACAGGGTTGACTATGGCTACACCTTC.

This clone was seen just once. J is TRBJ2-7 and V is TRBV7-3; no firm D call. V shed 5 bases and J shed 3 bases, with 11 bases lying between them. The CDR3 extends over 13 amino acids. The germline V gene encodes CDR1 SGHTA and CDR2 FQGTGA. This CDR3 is CASSHRTDYEQYF. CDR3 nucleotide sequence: TGTGCCAGCAGCCACCGGACGGACTACGAGCAGTACTTC.

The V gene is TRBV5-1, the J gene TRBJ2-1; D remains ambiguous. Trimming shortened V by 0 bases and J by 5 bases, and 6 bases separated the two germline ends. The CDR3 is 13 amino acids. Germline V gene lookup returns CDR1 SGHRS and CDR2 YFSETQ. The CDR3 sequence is CASSLGLNNEQFF. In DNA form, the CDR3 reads TGCGCCAGCAGCTTGGGACTTAACAATGAGCAGTTCTTC.

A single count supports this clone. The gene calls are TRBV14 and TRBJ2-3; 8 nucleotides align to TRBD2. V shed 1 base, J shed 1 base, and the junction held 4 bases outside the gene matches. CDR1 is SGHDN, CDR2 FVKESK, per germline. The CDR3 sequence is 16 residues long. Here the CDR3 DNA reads TGTGCCAGCAGCCAAGGAGCGGGAGTAGGCACAGATACGCAGTATTTT. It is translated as CASSQGAGVGTDTQYF.

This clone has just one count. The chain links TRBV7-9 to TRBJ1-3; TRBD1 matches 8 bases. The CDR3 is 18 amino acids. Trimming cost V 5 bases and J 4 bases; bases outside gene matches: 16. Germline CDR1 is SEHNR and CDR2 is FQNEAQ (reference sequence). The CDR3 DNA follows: TGTGCCAGCAGCCCCACGACCACAGGGGGTTTGATAGGAAACACCATATATTTT. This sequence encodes CASSPTTTGGLIGNTIYF.

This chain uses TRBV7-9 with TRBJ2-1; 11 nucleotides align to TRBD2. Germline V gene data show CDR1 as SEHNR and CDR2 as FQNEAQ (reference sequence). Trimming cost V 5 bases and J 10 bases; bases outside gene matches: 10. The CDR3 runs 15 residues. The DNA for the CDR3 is TGTGCCAGCAGCCCCGCTAGCGGGAGGTTGAGGGAGCAGTTCTTC. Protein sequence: CASSPASGRLREQFF.

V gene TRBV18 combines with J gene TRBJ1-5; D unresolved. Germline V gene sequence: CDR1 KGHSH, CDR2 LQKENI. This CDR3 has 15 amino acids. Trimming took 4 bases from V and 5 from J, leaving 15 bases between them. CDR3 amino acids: CASSLGREADQPQHF. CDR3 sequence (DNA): TGTGCCAGCTCACTGGGCAGAGAGGCCGATCAGCCCCAGCATTTT.

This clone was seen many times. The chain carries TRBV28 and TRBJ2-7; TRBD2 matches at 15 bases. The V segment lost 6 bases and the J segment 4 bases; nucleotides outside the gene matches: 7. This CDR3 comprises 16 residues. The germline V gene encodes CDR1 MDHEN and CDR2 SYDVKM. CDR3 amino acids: CASSPGTSGRLYEQYF. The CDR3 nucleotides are TGTGCCAGCAGCCCAGGGACTAGCGGGAGGTTATACGAGCAGTACTTC. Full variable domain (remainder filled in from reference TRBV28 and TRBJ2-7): DVKVTQSSRYLVKRTGEKVFLECVQDMDHENMFWYRQDPGLGLRLIYFSYDVKMKEKGDIPEGYSVSREKKERFSLILESASTNQTSMYLCASSPGTSGRLYEQYFGPGTRLTVT.

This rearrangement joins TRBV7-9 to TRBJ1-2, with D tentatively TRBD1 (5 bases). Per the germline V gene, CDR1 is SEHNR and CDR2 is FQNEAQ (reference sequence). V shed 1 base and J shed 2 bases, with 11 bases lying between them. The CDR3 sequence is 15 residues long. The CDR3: CASSLVFGQNYGYTF. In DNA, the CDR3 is TGTGCCAGCAGCTTAGTTTTCGGACAAAACTATGGCTACACCTTC.

The chain's CDR3 is CAGRGAANEKLFF. DNA of the CDR3: TGCGCCGGCCGTGGCGCGGCTAATGAAAAACTGTTTTTT. The rearrangement uses TRBV29-1 and TRBJ1-4; D is ambiguous. CDR3 length equals 13 residues. Germline V gives CDR1 SQVTM, CDR2 ANQGSEA.

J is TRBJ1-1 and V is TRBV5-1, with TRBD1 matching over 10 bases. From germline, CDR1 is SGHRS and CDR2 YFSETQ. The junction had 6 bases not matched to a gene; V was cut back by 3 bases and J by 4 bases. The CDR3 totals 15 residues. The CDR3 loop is CASSSRGTGVTEAFF. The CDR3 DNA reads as TGCGCCAGCAGCTCCCGAGGGACAGGGGTCACTGAAGCTTTCTTT.

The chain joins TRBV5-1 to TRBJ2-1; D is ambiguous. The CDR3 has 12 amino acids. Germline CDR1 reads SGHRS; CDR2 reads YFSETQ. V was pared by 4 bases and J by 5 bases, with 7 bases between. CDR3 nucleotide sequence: TGCGCCAGCAGCATAGCAGACAATGAGCAGTTCTTC. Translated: CASSIADNEQFF.

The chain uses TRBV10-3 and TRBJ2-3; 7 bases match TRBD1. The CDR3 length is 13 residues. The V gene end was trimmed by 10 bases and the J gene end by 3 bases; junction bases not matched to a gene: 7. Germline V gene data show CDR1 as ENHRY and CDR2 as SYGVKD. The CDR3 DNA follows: TGTGCCAACAGACAGGGCGTAACAGATACGCAGTATTTT. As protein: CANRQGVTDTQYF.

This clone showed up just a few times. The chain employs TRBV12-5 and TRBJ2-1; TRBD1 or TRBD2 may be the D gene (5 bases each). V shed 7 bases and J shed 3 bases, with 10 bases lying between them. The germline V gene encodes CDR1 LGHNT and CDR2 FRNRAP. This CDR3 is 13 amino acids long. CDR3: CASASGHYNEQFF. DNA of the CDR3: TGTGCTAGTGCCTCGGGGCACTACAATGAGCAGTTCTTC.

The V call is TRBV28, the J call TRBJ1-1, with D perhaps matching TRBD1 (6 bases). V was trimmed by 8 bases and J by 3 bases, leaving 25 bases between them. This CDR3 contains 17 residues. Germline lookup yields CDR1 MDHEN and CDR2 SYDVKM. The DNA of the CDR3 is TGTGCCAGCGGACCATTACAGGGTTTTTCAGGGCACACTGAAGCTTTCTTT. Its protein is CASGPLQGFSGHTEAFF.

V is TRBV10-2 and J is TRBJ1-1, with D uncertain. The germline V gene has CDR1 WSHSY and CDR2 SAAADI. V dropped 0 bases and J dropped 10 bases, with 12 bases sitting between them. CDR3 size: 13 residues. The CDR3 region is CASSESIGKRAFF. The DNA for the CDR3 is TGCGCCAGCAGTGAGTCGATCGGTAAGCGAGCTTTCTTT.